This T cell receptor (beta chain) emerged from a study of blood T cell repertoires in COVID-19. Generated by immunoSEQ multiplex PCR, the TCRdb table keeps only in-frame clones and is missing some. This repertoire shows over 130,000 clones, approximately 84% found once; its top ten account for 3.9%. The clonotype was recovered from a man aged 50 or older in a cohort exposed to, infected with or recovered from COVID-19 (not recorded which). Specimen: PBMCs or T cells enriched from blood (not recorded which).

The DNA of the CDR3 is TGTGCCAGCCCGTGTCGGGCTGGCGGGAGTAATAGCTCCTACAATGAGCAGTTCTTC. This sequence encodes CASPCRAGGSNSSYNEQFF. The V gene is TRBV6-8, the J gene TRBJ2-1, with 7 bases matching TRBD2. Germline CDR1 is MNHGY and CDR2 is SAAAGT. This CDR3 is 19 amino acids long. After removal of 8 bases from V and 0 bases from J, the junction contained 19 bases not matched to a gene.